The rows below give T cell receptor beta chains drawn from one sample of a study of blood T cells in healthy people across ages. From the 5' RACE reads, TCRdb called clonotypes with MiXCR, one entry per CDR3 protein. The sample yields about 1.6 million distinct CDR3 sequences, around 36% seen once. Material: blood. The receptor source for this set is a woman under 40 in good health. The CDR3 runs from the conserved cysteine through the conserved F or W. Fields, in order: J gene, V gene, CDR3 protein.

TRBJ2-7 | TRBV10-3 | CATITPGWGEQYF
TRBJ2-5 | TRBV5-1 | CASSLGLLLATQETQYF
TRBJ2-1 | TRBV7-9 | CASSLQGFSVNEQFF
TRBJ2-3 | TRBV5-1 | CASSLAPVRGLGTDTQYF
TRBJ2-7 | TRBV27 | CASSLGSGGLYEQYF
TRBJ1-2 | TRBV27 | CASTRAPNFYYGYTF
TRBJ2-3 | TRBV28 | CASRSAGTEDTQYF
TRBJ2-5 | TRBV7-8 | CASSLASGPETQYF
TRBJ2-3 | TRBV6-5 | CASSYQSGRDTQYF
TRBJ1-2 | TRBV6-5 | CATKPMKVSGYTF
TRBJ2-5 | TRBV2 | CACSESLQVETQYF
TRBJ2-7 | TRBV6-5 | CASRGMDRGYEQYF
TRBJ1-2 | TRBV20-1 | CSAPQSANYGYTF
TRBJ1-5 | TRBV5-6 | CASSTGTGGKAGNQPQHF
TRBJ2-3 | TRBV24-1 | CATSDIPGSGERDTQYF
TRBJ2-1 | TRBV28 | CASSLGGPKFF
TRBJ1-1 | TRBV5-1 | CASSPRTGENTEAFF
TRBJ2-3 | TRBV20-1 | CSARDGAGAGDTQYF
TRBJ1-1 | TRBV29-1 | CSAKKGGQSNTEAFF
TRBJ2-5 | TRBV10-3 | CAISEPLGVEQETQYF
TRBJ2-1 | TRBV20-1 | CSAREFERKQFF
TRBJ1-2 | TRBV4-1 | CASSQEAVDGYTF
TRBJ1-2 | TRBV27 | CASSSSRDRLANYGYTF
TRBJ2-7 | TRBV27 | CASGPTGGSYEQYF
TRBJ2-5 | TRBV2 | CASSPFNGGTQETQYF
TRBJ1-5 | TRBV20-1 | CSARDESRGTRGQPQHF
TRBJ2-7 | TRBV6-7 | CAIRTSSGRSPYEQYF
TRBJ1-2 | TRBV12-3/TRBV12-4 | CASRGDLGYTF
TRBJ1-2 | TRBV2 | CASSDFAVNYGYTF
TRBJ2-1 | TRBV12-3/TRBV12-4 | CASSPGSGNYEQFF
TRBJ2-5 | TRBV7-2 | CASRRGGPQETQYF
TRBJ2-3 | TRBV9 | CASSISGGVADTQYF
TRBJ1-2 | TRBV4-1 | CASSQVKGGGPDYTF
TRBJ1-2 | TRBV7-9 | CASSRGQGAMGYTF
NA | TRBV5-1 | CASSPEALGEQYF
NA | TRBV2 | CASSVRVYSYEQYF
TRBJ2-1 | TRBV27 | CASRTGRMDNEQFF
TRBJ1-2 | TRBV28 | CASRQTGGPTSYGYTF
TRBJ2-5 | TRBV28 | CASSLELAGGQETQCF
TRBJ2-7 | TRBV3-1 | CASSQGSAGAAYEQYF
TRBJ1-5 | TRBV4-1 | CASSQDWSRPQHF